One sample yielded the 11 T cell receptor beta chains listed below, sequenced in a study of cytomegalovirus exposure and HLA in healthy donors. 60 Vbeta and 13 Jbeta primers were used in PCR. Assay: immunoSEQ multiplex PCR; the TCRdb copy retains only in-frame clones and omits some. The sample has approximately 140,000 clones, more than 65% seen once. The sequencing sample was made of PBMCs. The receptors were gathered from a man in his forties or fifties in good health and CMV-seronegative.

The chain couples TRBV5-1 to TRBJ2-2, with 11 positions matching TRBD1. V was clipped by 5 bases and J by 5 bases; unmatched bases: 2. The germline V gene encodes CDR1 SGHRS and CDR2 YFSETQ. CDR3 size: 14 residues. CDR3 DNA: TGCGCCAGCAGTTGGGACAGGGGGACCGGGGAGCTGTTTTTT. It specifies CASSWDRGTGELFF.

CDR3 nucleotide sequence: TGTGCCAGCAGCCCCGCCGGGACATCTGATGGCTACACCTTC. This gives the protein CASSPAGTSDGYTF. The chain joins TRBV9 to TRBJ1-2; D is perhaps TRBD1 (6 bases). The CDR3 sequence is 14 residues long. V gave up 4 bases and J gave up 6 bases, with 16 bases separating them. Germline CDR1 is SGDLS and CDR2 is YYNGEE. Drawing the rest from reference TRBV9 and TRBJ1-2, the complete variable domain is DSGVTQTPKHLITATGQRVTLRCSPRSGDLSVYWYQQSLDQGLQFLIQYYNGEERAKGNILERFSAQQFPDLHSELNLSSLELGDSALYFCASSPAGTSDGYTFGSGTRLTVV.

V gene TRBV5-1 combines with J gene TRBJ1-5; the D gene is possibly TRBD1 (5 bases). Germline V lookup: CDR1 SGHRS, CDR2 YFSETQ. The CDR3 spans 16 residues. Between the trimmed V and J ends, which lost 5 bases and 0 bases, there was a span of 15 bases. CDR3 protein: CASRGGGVNSNQPQHF. CDR3 coding DNA: TGCGCCAGCAGAGGTGGGGGGGTAAATAGCAATCAGCCCCAGCATTTT.

This clone was detected once. The chain joins TRBV4-1 to TRBJ2-5, with D possibly matching TRBD2 (6 bases). Trimming took 4 bases from V and 4 from J, leaving 10 bases between them. This CDR3 region has 13 residues. Germline lookup yields CDR1 MGHRA and CDR2 YSYEKL. The CDR3 DNA reads TGCGCCAGCAGCCGCGGGGTTGGAGAGACCCAGTACTTC. The encoded protein is CASSRGVGETQYF.

CDR3 sequence: CASTRQGGNYGYTF. CDR3 sequence (DNA): TGTGCCAGCACCCGACAGGGAGGAAACTATGGCTACACCTTC. The chain carries TRBV9 and TRBJ1-2; 7 bases match TRBD1. This CDR3 contains 14 residues. CDR1 is SGDLS and CDR2 is YYNGEE in the germline V gene. V shed 6 bases, J shed 2 bases, and the junction held 7 bases outside the gene matches.

The chain links TRBV5-1 to TRBJ1-3; perhaps TRBD1 as D (6 bases). This CDR3 region has 15 residues. Between the trimmed V and J ends, which lost 3 bases and 0 bases, there was a span of 10 bases. Germline CDR1 is SGHRS and CDR2 is YFSETQ. CDR3: CASSYMTGSGNTIYF. CDR3 DNA: TGCGCCAGCAGCTATATGACAGGCTCTGGAAACACCATATATTTT.

This chain's CDR3 is CASRNPQGYNSPLHF. The CDR3 bases are TGTGCCAGCAGGAACCCACAGGGGTATAATTCACCCCTCCACTTT. The V and J genes are TRBV6-6 and TRBJ1-6; 7 bases line up with TRBD1. Germline V lookup: CDR1 MNHNY, CDR2 SVGAGI (reference sequence). The V and J ends lost 6 bases and 4 bases, in that order; junction bases with no gene match: 6. This CDR3 spans 15 amino acids.

V is TRBV29-1 and J is TRBJ1-2, with 7 bases identical to TRBD1. The V gene end was trimmed by 5 bases and the J gene end by 7 bases; junction bases not matched to a gene: 7. The CDR3 extends over 12 amino acids. Germline values: CDR1 SQVTM, CDR2 ANQGSEA. CDR3 nucleotide sequence: TGCAGCGTTCGGGAGGGGGCAAGTGGCTACACCTTC. As protein: CSVREGASGYTF. The full variable domain, in which reference TRBV29-1 and TRBJ1-2 provide the parts outside the CDR3, is SAVISQKPSRDICQRGTSLTIQCQVDSQVTMMFWYRQQPGQSLTLIATANQGSEATYESGFVIDKFPISRPNLTFSTLTVSNMSPEDSSIYLCSVREGASGYTFGSGTRLTVV.

This chain uses TRBV5-5 with TRBJ1-2, with D uncertain. CDR1 SGHKS and CDR2 YYEKEE come from the germline V gene (reference sequence). V was pared by 4 bases and J by 4 bases, with 14 bases between. This CDR3 is 14 amino acids long. The CDR3 nucleotides are TGTGCCAGCAGCCCCCCGGGTACCATCTATGGCTACACCTTC. Its protein product is CASSPPGTIYGYTF.

The chain couples TRBV10-1 to TRBJ2-2; D possibly corresponds to TRBD2 (6 bases). The CDR3 loop spans 13 amino acids. With 5 bases removed from V and 4 bases from J, the gap between germline ends came to 8 bases. The germline V gene has CDR1 WNHNN and CDR2 SYGVQD (reference sequence). CDR3 nucleotides: TGCGCCAGCAGTCGGACTACCACCGGGGAGCTGTTTTTT. It specifies CASSRTTTGELFF.

The V gene is TRBV19, the J gene TRBJ2-6; 9 bases match TRBD1. The V gene's germline CDR1 is LNHDA and CDR2 SQIVND (reference sequence). CDR3 length: 21 residues. The V and J ends lost 6 bases and 4 bases, in that order; junction bases with no gene match: 22. This CDR3 is CASSPTGGLSGRITGANVLTF. The CDR3 region has the DNA TGTGCCAGTAGCCCGACAGGGGGTCTATCTGGTAGAATCACAGGGGCCAACGTCCTGACTTTC.